Below, one T cell receptor (beta chain) is given with its context. The antigen is undetermined. The method, 5' RACE with UMI labels, was used to prepare the TRB cDNA libraries. TCRdb reprocessed the 5' RACE reads and stores each CDR3 protein as one record, lacking DNA. This sample's table has some 140,000 distinct CDR3 sequences. This sample was taken from a study of CXCR3-negative and CXCR3-positive naive CD8 T cells. General study findings and limits: For CXCR3-positive naive cells, TRB CDR3s were more hydrophobic than those of CXCR3-negative naive cells. Diversity in memory CD8+ cells fell much lower than the comparably high levels seen in both naive subsets. In naive cells, CXCR3-negative and CXCR3-positive subsets had similar TRBV-TRBJ usage; memory cells differed. The study inferred TCR strength from TRB CDR3 properties and found comparable surface CD5 between naive subsets.

Identification of naive CD8+ T cells rested on CD45RO-CCR7+CD27+CD95- status. The CDR3 runs 13 residues. CDR1 is SGHRS and CDR2 is YFSETQ in the germline V gene. Input material: naive CXCR3+ CD8+ T cells from blood. As for subset: CD45RO-CCR7+CD27+CD95- naive CD8+ T cells expressing CXCR3 (TNR3+). This chain connects TRBV5-1 to TRBJ1-1; TCRdb's D call of TRBD1 is untestable without DNA. The source is a human donor in good health. Some clones in this sample may be carry-over from other donors' samples. Here the CDR3 reads CASSLDPPDEAFF. Based on the CDR3 plus reference TRBV5-1 and TRBJ1-1, the full variable domain is KAGVTQTPRYLIKTRGQQVTLSCSPISGHRSVSWYQQTPGQGLQFLFEYFSETQRNKGNFPGRFSGRQFSNSRSEMNVSTLELGDSALYLCASSLDPPDEAFFGQGTRLTVV.